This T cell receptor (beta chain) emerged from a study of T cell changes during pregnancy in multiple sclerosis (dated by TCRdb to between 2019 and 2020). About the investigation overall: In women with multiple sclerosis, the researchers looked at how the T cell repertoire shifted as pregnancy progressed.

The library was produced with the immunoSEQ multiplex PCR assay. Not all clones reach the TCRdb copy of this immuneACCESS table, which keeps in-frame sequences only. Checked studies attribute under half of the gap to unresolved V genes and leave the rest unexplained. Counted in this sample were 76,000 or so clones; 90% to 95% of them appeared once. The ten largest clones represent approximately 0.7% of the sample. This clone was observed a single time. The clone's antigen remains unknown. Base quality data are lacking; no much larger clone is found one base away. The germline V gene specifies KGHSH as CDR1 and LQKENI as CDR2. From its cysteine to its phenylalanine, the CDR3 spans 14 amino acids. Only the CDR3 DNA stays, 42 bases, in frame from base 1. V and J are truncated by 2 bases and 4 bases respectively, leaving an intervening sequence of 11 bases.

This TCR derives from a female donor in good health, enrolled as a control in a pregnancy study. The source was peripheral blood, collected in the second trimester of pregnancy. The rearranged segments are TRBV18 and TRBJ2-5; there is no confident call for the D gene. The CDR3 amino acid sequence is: CASSPSRSSETQYF. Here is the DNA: TGTGCCAGCTCACCATCCAGATCGTCAGAGACCCAGTACTTC. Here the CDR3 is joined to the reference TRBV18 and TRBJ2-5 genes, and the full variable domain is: NAGVMQNPRHLVRRRGQEARLRCSPMKGHSHVYWYRQLPEEGLKFMVYLQKENIIDESGMPKERFSAEFPKEGPSILRIQQVVRGDSAAYFCASSPSRSSETQYFGPGTRLLVL.